The entry below describes one TCR beta chain. This record comes from a study of cytomegalovirus exposure and HLA in healthy donors. V was pared by 5 bases and J by 8 bases, with 10 bases of the junction left unmatched. CDR3 length: 15 residues. The germline gives CDR1 MNHEY, CDR2 SMNVEV (reference sequence). The PCR had 60 Vbeta and 13 Jbeta primers. Sequencing was performed with immunoSEQ multiplex PCR; in TCRdb, only in-frame clones are kept and a portion is missing. The table lists about 130,000 clones, roughly three quarters of them singletons. V is TRBV27 and J is TRBJ2-1, with 9 bases fitting TRBD1. The receptor comes from a woman between 40 and 50 years old in good health and CMV-seronegative. The sequenced sample consisted of PBMCs. CDR3 loop: CASSPWTTGGDEQFF. CDR3 in DNA: TGTGCCAGCAGTCCTTGGACGACAGGGGGGGATGAGCAGTTCTTC.